This T cell receptor beta chain is drawn from a study of neurological immune-mediated disorders. Trimming took 6 bases from V and 1 from J, leaving 9 bases between them. This CDR3 region has 13 residues. Germline loops: CDR1 MNHEY, CDR2 SVGAGI. General study points: None of the CDR3 amino acid sequences of expanded clones were shared across subjects, and this suggested private repertoires in all groups. When grouped phylogenetically, the repertoires of 18 of the 34 multiple sclerosis patients fell together in one related-CDR3 cluster, which is a possible signature.

The unsorted libraries originated from 2 million PBMCs kept at -80 C. By 5'RACE with 10-nucleotide random UMIs, the cDNA was made. In TCRdb, the 5' RACE reads were re-called with MiXCR into one record per CDR3 protein. The sample holds about 60,000 distinct CDR3 sequences, 3% to 4% seen once. This clonotype was observed at least ten times. What it recognizes is unknown. Sample: PBMCs. The chain carries TRBV6-5 and TRBJ2-5, with D maybe TRBD2 (6 bases). This receptor was obtained from a woman aged 45-59 years with multiple sclerosis. The CDR3, as DNA: TGTGCCAGCAGCCGCGGGGTCCAAGAGACCCAGTACTTC. Translation: CASSRGVQETQYF.